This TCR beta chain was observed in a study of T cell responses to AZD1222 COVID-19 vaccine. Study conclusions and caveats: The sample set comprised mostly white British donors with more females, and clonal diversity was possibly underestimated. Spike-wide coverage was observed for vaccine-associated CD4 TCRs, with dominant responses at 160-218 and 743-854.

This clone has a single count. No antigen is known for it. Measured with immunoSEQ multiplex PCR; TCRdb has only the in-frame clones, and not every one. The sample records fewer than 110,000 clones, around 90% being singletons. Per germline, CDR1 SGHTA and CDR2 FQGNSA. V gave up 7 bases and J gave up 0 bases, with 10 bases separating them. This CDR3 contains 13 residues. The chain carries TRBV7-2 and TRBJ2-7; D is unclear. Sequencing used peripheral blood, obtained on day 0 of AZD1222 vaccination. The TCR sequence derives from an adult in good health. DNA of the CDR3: TGTGCCAGCACTGGGCCTAACTCCTACGAGCAGTACTTC. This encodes CASTGPNSYEQYF.